Described below is a single T cell receptor beta chain sequence and its context. This clone was seen repeatedly, ten times or more. The antigen it binds to is not known. Base qualities are missing; no much larger clone stands one base away. This sample was included in a study of metastatic and nonmetastatic thyroid tumors (dated by TCRdb to the early 2020s). Looking at the study overall: Repertoires were compared across peripheral blood and tumor or nodule tissue samples from malignant and benign thyroid patients. What the authors observed across the whole study: TCR beta diversity was reported as significantly higher in malignant tumors than in benign nodules, in both blood and tumor samples.

V is shortened by 7 bases, J by 5 bases, and the region joining them spans 14 bases. Sequences LNHDA (CDR1) and SQIVND (CDR2) are obtained from the germline V gene (reference sequence). The CDR3 sequence holds 13 residues, the cysteine and phenylalanine included. Just CDR3 DNA is preserved here, 39 bases in frame from base 1. None of the patients had been given any treatment before thyroid surgery. Using T-cell receptor beta sequencing, the researchers looked back retrospectively at clinical samples from patients, gathered between about 2011 and 2018. Libraries were built with PCR. The sequencing machine was an Illumina HiSeq 4000. The TCR beta-chain CDR3 region of each patient was profiled by high-throughput sequencing. Regarding the original processing steps: Drawing on CDR3 differences between clinicopathological groups, the researchers built a classifier meant to tell apart patients with distant-metastatic papillary thyroid cancer. Repertoire diversity was assessed with the Shannon index, and tumor-blood repertoire similarity with the Morisita-Horn index. The public sequencing data were trimmed at Q25 with fastp and processed into clonotypes with MiXCR by TCRdb, which kept only in-frame beta chains. V and J calls and clone size were set by TCRdb, not the authors. The sample profile shows approximately 32,000 clones; 18% of them were found once. 10% to 13% of the sample is taken by the ten largest.

In this chain, TRBV19 is recombined with TRBJ2-5; D gene: possibly TRBD2, on 5 matching bases. This clonotype was sampled from a female donor with papillary thyroid cancer or a benign thyroid nodule (not recorded which). Some clones in this sample may be carry-over from other donors' samples. The specimen sequenced was blood. In nucleotide form, the sequence is TGTGCCAGTAACAAGGGAGTGAGGGAGACCCAGTACTTC. The resulting protein is CASNKGVRETQYF.